The 19 T cell receptor beta chains in this list originate from one sample, sequenced in a study of CD8+CD57+ T cells in acquired aplastic anemia. Genomic DNA served as template for TCR beta VDJ and CDR3 profiling. TCRdb re-analysed the reads in MiXCR, keeping a single row per CDR3 protein. Among about 190,000 distinct CDR3 sequences listed, around half were seen once. Sequenced input: sorted CD4+, CD8+, or CD8+CD57+ T cells (not recorded which) from PBMCs. These receptors all come from a human donor in good health, serving as a control.

The chain has TRBV9 and TRBJ1-1; D is unclear. The germline V and J ends were trimmed by 2 bases and 1 base, with 12 bases remaining between them. Germline V CDR1 and CDR2: SGDLS, YYNGEE. The CDR3 length is 15 residues. CDR3 nucleotide sequence: TGTGCCAGCAGCGTTGCTCGGGCAGAGAACACTGAAGCTTTCTTT. Its translation: CASSVARAENTEAFF.

This chain uses TRBV6-6 with TRBJ2-1, with 8 bases aligning to TRBD2. J gave up 9 bases and V 6 bases, and 22 bases lay outside the gene matches. Germline V gives CDR1 MNHNY, CDR2 SVGAGI (reference sequence). The CDR3 sequence is 18 residues long. This chain's CDR3 is CASSPAGWAAGGTSEQFF. In nucleotides, the CDR3 is TGTGCCAGCAGCCCAGCGGGGTGGGCGGCGGGGGGAACTAGTGAGCAGTTCTTC.

The chain employs TRBV20-1 and TRBJ2-3, with 9 nucleotides matching TRBD2. The CDR3 loop spans 15 amino acids. CDR1 and CDR2 (germline): DFQATT, SNEGSKA (reference sequence). V shed 2 bases and J 1 base; nucleotides not matched to a gene: 4. The CDR3 nucleotides read TGCAGTGCTAGATCAAGACTAGCGGGCACAGATACGCAGTATTTT. It specifies CSARSRLAGTDTQYF.

V is TRBV19 and J is TRBJ2-6, with D hard to call. The germline gives CDR1 LNHDA, CDR2 SQIVND (reference sequence). The CDR3 totals 16 residues. The V end lost 3 bases, the J end lost 0 bases, and 9 bases lay between the germline ends. In nucleotides, the CDR3 is TGTGCCAGTAGTATGGGTCGGACCTCTGGGGCCAACGTCCTGACTTTC. Protein product: CASSMGRTSGANVLTF.

The chain carries TRBV6-4 and TRBJ1-1; D might be TRBD1 (5 bases). Germline loops: CDR1 MRHNA, CDR2 SNTAGT. Trimming removed 3 bases at V and 6 bases at J, with 8 bases between. The CDR3 has 12 amino acids. The CDR3 DNA is TGTGCCAGCAGTGAGCAGGGCTCTGAAGCTTTCTTT. Protein sequence: CASSEQGSEAFF.

Of note for this clonotype: The junction differs from germline at one of its ends, possibly a read error. The gene calls are TRBV15 and TRBJ1-6; a weak D match, TRBD1 (6 bases). Germline V gene sequence: CDR1 LNHNV, CDR2 YYDKDF (reference sequence). The CDR3 covers 17 residues. CDR3 in amino acids: CATGRDTRGVNNSPLHF. The CDR3 DNA sequence: TGTGCCACCGGCAGAGATACAAGGGGGGTCAACAATTCACCCCTCCACTTT.

The chain has TRBV9 and TRBJ2-1, with 7 bases aligning to TRBD1. Trimming at V came to 0 bases and at J to 4 bases, leaving 4 bases not matched to a gene. The CDR3 has 15 amino acids. CDR1 is SGDLS and CDR2 is YYNGEE in the germline V gene. CDR3 sequence: CASSVATGSYNEQFF. DNA of the CDR3: TGTGCCAGCAGCGTAGCGACAGGGAGTTACAATGAGCAGTTCTTC.

To note about this clonotype: A read error is possible here, since a much larger clone lies one base away. V and J are TRBV6-2 or TRBV6-3 and TRBJ1-3; unclear D gene. CDR1 is MNHEY and CDR2 is SVGEGT in the germline V gene. The CDR3 consists of 12 residues. The V end was cut by 11 bases, the J end by 4 bases, with 12 bases between. The CDR3 loop reads CACGRVGNTIYF. The CDR3 coding sequence is TGTGCCTGCGGCCGTGTGGGAAACACCATATATTTT.

This clonotype occurred many times. The V call is TRBV3-1, the J call TRBJ1-1; 8 bases fit TRBD1. The CDR3 is made up of 13 amino acids. V gave up 7 bases and J gave up 10 bases; unmatched junction bases: 11. In germline, CDR1 is LGHDT, CDR2 YNNKEL (reference sequence). The CDR3 DNA sequence: TGTGCCAGCACAAAATATTCCACAGGGGGAGCTTTCTTT. Amino acids: CASTKYSTGGAFF.

The table lists this clonotype with a few counts. The rearrangement uses TRBV10-2 and TRBJ1-2; D possibly corresponds to TRBD1 (5 bases). The CDR3 sequence is 13 residues long. Trimming stripped 6 bases from V and 3 bases from J, with 11 bases between. Looked up from germline, CDR1 is WSHSY and CDR2 is SAAADI. The CDR3 loop is CASRGGTDYGYTF. Here the CDR3 DNA reads TGCGCCAGCAGGGGGGGTACTGACTATGGCTACACCTTC.

This chain links TRBV7-9 with TRBJ2-1; TRBD2 is a possible D gene (6 bases). V lost 3 bases to trimming and J lost 1 base, with 16 bases between them. Per the germline V gene, CDR1 is SEHNR and CDR2 is FQNEAQ (reference sequence). The CDR3 length is 17 residues. The DNA of the CDR3 is TGTGCCAGCAGCTTCTTCGGTGGGGGGAAATCCTACAATGAGCAGTTCTTC. Translated: CASSFFGGGKSYNEQFF.

V gene TRBV9 combines with J gene TRBJ2-1, with 7 bases matching TRBD2. J was trimmed by 8 bases and V by 2 bases; bases with no gene match: 10. Per germline, CDR1 SGDLS and CDR2 YYNGEE. The length of the CDR3 is 15 residues. Here the CDR3 DNA reads TGTGCCAGCAGCGTGATCGGGAGGACCAGCCATGAGCAGTTCTTC. Translated: CASSVIGRTSHEQFF.

Many counts were recorded for this clonotype. The rearrangement links TRBV7-2 to TRBJ2-4; 8 nucleotides align to TRBD2. Germline V gives CDR1 SGHTA, CDR2 FQGNSA. Losses at the gene ends were 8 bases for V and 4 bases for J; bases not matched to a gene: 4. There are 13 residues in the CDR3. CDR3 protein: CASLSGAKNIQYF. CDR3 nucleotide sequence: TGTGCCAGCCTTAGCGGGGCGAAAAACATTCAGTACTTC.

This clonotype has ten or more counts. This rearrangement joins TRBV10-1 to TRBJ2-1, with D maybe TRBD2 (5 bases). The CDR3 runs 16 residues. Germline lookup yields CDR1 WNHNN and CDR2 SYGVQD (reference sequence). The V gene lost 8 bases and the J gene lost 0 bases, with 17 bases spanning the gap. The CDR3, as DNA: TGCGCCAGCGCGTATGCCCCTAGCTACTCCTACAATGAGCAGTTCTTC. As protein: CASAYAPSYSYNEQFF.

This clonotype was seen a single time. J is TRBJ1-1 and V is TRBV25-1; 7 nucleotides match TRBD1. Germline CDR1 MGHDK, CDR2 SYGVNS. This CDR3 spans 14 amino acids. Trimming cost V 3 bases and J 4 bases; bases outside gene matches: 5. The CDR3 is CASSEYRGGTEAFF. The CDR3 coding sequence is TGTGCCAGCAGTGAGTACAGGGGAGGCACTGAAGCTTTCTTT. The full variable domain, its missing parts supplied by reference TRBV25-1 and TRBJ1-1, is EADIYQTPRYLVIGTGKKITLECSQTMGHDKMYWYQQDPGMELHLIHYSYGVNSTEKGDLSSESTVSRIRTEHFPLTLESARPSHTSQYLCASSEYRGGTEAFFGQGTRLTVV.

The V gene is TRBV7-2, the J gene TRBJ2-1; D unresolved. The V end lost 1 base, the J end lost 6 bases, and 10 bases lay between the germline ends. The CDR3 consists of 14 residues. The V gene's germline CDR1 is SGHTA and CDR2 FQGNSA. CDR3 amino acids: CASSLDAGRNEQFF. The DNA of the CDR3 is TGTGCCAGCAGCTTAGACGCAGGCCGCAATGAGCAGTTCTTC.

This clonotype came up many times. This chain links TRBV4-3 with TRBJ2-1, with 10 bases aligning to TRBD2. CDR1 is LGHNA and CDR2 is YSLEER in the germline V gene. With 0 bases clipped from V and 9 bases from J, the junction kept 11 bases outside the gene matches. The length of the CDR3 is 17 residues. The CDR3 reads CASSQDKPGLAISEQFF. The CDR3, as DNA: TGCGCCAGCAGCCAAGATAAGCCGGGACTAGCGATCAGTGAGCAGTTCTTC.

The chain joins TRBV28 to TRBJ1-1; no clear D. CDR1 is MDHEN and CDR2 is SYDVKM in the germline V gene. CDR3 size: 15 residues. V was cut by 3 bases and J by 8 bases, with 19 bases left in between. CDR3: CASSLVGSTRAEAFF. In DNA form, the CDR3 reads TGTGCCAGCAGTTTGGTCGGTTCTACGAGGGCGGAAGCTTTCTTT. The entire variable domain, with the rest obtained from reference TRBV28 and TRBJ1-1, is as follows: DVKVTQSSRYLVKRTGEKVFLECVQDMDHENMFWYRQDPGLGLRLIYFSYDVKMKEKGDIPEGYSVSREKKERFSLILESASTNQTSMYLCASSLVGSTRAEAFFGQGTRLTVV.

This clonotype came up once. The V and J genes are TRBV20-1 and TRBJ1-4; tentatively, D is TRBD1 (5 bases). The length of the CDR3 is 11 residues. V lost 6 bases, J lost 3 bases, and 5 bases lay in between. Germline loops: CDR1 DFQATT, CDR2 SNEGSKA (reference sequence). The CDR3: CSAGPNEKLFF. In DNA form, the CDR3 reads TGCAGTGCGGGACCTAATGAAAAACTGTTTTTT.